Reported below is one TCR beta chain. Its antigen is as yet unknown. The source of the sample is a study of post-analysis software for immune sequencing data. Study-wide findings and caveats: Five TRBV segments, TRBV5-6, TRBV5-1 and TRBV20-1 among them, were found more frequent in patients than controls. Same-batch samples co-clustered strongly by F measure.

Deletions cut 5 bases from V and 7 bases from J, with 18 bases between. Per the germline V gene, CDR1 is MNHNS and CDR2 is SASEGT. CDR3 length: 16 amino acids. cDNA libraries for TCR beta contained unique molecular identifiers. The T cell input of about 0.95 to 11 million gave 400,000 to 500,000 cDNA molecules. TCRdb re-analysed the PCR reads in MiXCR, keeping a single row per CDR3 protein. The data contain about 620,000 distinct CDR3 sequences, around 44% of them singletons. The sequence was collected from a girl between 5 and 17 years old with multiple sclerosis. The chain links TRBV6-1 to TRBJ1-6, with D perhaps TRBD1 (6 bases). The sample consisted of blood. The CDR3 sequence: CASSQDTGTINSPLHF. CDR3 coding DNA: TGTGCCAGCAGTCAAGATACCGGGACAATCAATTCACCCCTCCACTTT.